The 14 T cell receptor beta chains below come from one sample, sequenced in a study of blood T cells in healthy people across ages. Alongside a J-beta primer mix, a sample-barcoded 5' primer served in a second PCR lasting roughly 6 to 12 cycles. Via MiXCR, TCRdb re-called the 5' RACE reads, giving one row per CDR3 protein. The table shows about 400,000 distinct CDR3 sequences, with approximately 52% occurring only once. Sample: blood. These TCRs come from a man between 60 and 70 years old in good health.

V gene TRBV7-2 combines with J gene TRBJ2-1, with TRBD2 matching over 15 bases. The CDR3 extends over 17 amino acids. V trimming: 5 bases; J trimming: 9 bases; junction bases outside the gene matches: 11. Germline-derived CDR1 and CDR2 are SGHTA and FQGNSA. Written as DNA, the CDR3 is TGTGCCAGCAGCGCACCAACCGGGACTAGCGGGAGGCGTGAGCAGTTCTTC. It encodes CASSAPTGTSGRREQFF.

CDR3 sequence reads: CASSYLQRGPNEQFF. The CDR3 nucleotides are TGTGCCAGCAGTTATCTTCAAAGGGGGCCGAATGAGCAGTTCTTC. This rearrangement joins TRBV6-2 or TRBV6-3 to TRBJ2-1; 7 bases fit TRBD1. CDR3 size: 15 residues. V lost 3 bases and J lost 7; bases outside the gene matches: 9. Germline V CDR1 and CDR2: MNHEY, SVGEGT.

As for this clonotype: The junction shows a germline mismatch at one end, possibly a read error. V usage is TRBV29-1 and J usage is TRBJ2-5; TRBD1 might be the D (6 bases). The CDR3 length is 12 residues. CDR1 SQVTM and CDR2 ANQGSEA come from the germline V gene. For the CDR3, the DNA is TGCAGCGTCCGATCGGGACAAGAGGCCCAGTACTTC. Its translation is CSVRSGQEAQYF.

The gene calls are TRBV12-5 and TRBJ1-6, with a weak D call TRBD1 (6 bases). Germline V gene lookup returns CDR1 LGHNT and CDR2 FRNRAP. The CDR3 is made up of 14 amino acids. With 6 bases removed from V and 7 bases from J, the gap between germline ends came to 13 bases. CDR3 loop: CASGPQGRNSPLHF. The CDR3 DNA reads as TGTGCTAGTGGCCCCCAGGGGAGGAATTCACCCCTCCACTTT.

This chain uses TRBV29-1 with TRBJ1-5; D is unclear. The CDR3 consists of 15 residues. Germline V gene sequence: CDR1 SQVTM, CDR2 ANQGSEA. V was shortened by 4 bases and J by 3 bases, with 16 bases between the two germline ends. The CDR3 protein is CSVVLRDGSNQPQHF. The CDR3 DNA sequence: TGCAGCGTTGTGCTGAGGGATGGGTCCAATCAGCCCCAGCATTTT.

The chain has TRBV4-2 and TRBJ2-7, with 9 positions matching TRBD1. Germline loops: CDR1 LGHNA, CDR2 YNFKEQ. This CDR3 has 15 amino acids. The V gene end was trimmed by 0 bases and the J gene end by 4 bases; junction bases not matched to a gene: 4. The CDR3 spells CASSQDRQGVYEQYF. CDR3 coding DNA: TGTGCCAGCAGCCAAGATCGACAGGGGGTATACGAGCAGTACTTC.

About this clonotype: A much larger clone is a single base away; this may be a read error. The V call is TRBV20-1, the J call TRBJ2-5; 8 bases map to TRBD2. V lost 6 bases to trimming and J lost 11 bases; unmatched junction nucleotides: 20. The CDR3 has 15 residues. CDR1 DFQATT and CDR2 SNEGSKA come from the germline V gene (reference sequence). As DNA, the CDR3 is TGCAGTGCCCCAGTCTCGAGCGGGAGAATGGCTGAGCAGTACTTC. This gives the protein CSAPVSSGRMAEQYF.

This clonotype appeared a few times. The chain recombines TRBV6-6 with TRBJ2-5; 7 bases match TRBD1. With 5 bases clipped from V and 4 bases from J, the junction kept 4 bases outside the gene matches. The CDR3 is 13 residues long. Looked up from germline, CDR1 is MNHNY and CDR2 is SVGAGI (reference sequence). The DNA for the CDR3 is TGTGCCAGCAGTAGTACAGGGGTAGAGACCCAGTACTTC. Protein: CASSSTGVETQYF.

This clonotype was picked up a small number of times. V is TRBV7-9 and J is TRBJ2-5; D is ambiguous. V was pared by 1 base and J by 5 bases, with 11 bases between. CDR1 is SEHNR, CDR2 FQNEAQ, per germline (reference sequence). CDR3 length equals 14 residues. CDR3: CASSLDSSGETQYF. In nucleotides, the CDR3 is TGTGCCAGCAGCTTAGATTCAAGTGGGGAGACCCAGTACTTC.

This rearrangement joins TRBV4-1 to TRBJ2-6; 11 bases are a match to TRBD1. CDR1 is MGHRA, CDR2 YSYEKL, per germline. The CDR3 has 17 residues. Germline trimming cut 3 bases from V and 1 base from J; bases unmatched to any gene: 2. The CDR3 reads CASSQGQGGSGANVLTF. The DNA for the CDR3 is TGCGCCAGCAGCCAGGGACAGGGGGGGTCTGGGGCCAACGTCCTGACTTTC.

This clonotype was found a few times. The V and J genes are TRBV3-1 and TRBJ2-1; TRBD1 aligns across 8 bases. The CDR3 runs to 14 residues. Germline trimming cut 8 bases from V and 0 bases from J; bases unmatched to any gene: 3. Germline V gene data show CDR1 as LGHDT and CDR2 as YNNKEL (reference sequence). The CDR3: CASGQGNSYNEQFF. For the CDR3, the DNA is TGTGCCAGCGGACAGGGCAACTCCTACAATGAGCAGTTCTTC.

This clonotype was counted at least ten times. The chain links TRBV20-1 to TRBJ2-1; D may be TRBD1 (5 bases). V shed 5 bases and J shed 4 bases, with 12 bases lying between them. Germline V gene sequence: CDR1 DFQATT, CDR2 SNEGSKA (reference sequence). CDR3 size: 13 residues. CDR3 residues: CSAPDDRYNEQFF. The CDR3 region has the DNA TGCAGTGCTCCCGACGACAGATACAATGAGCAGTTCTTC.

The V gene is TRBV7-2, the J gene TRBJ2-4; 7 bases line up with TRBD2. The CDR3 runs to 15 residues. Looked up from germline, CDR1 is SGHTA and CDR2 is FQGNSA. J gave up 5 bases and V 5 bases, and 9 bases lay outside the gene matches. CDR3 DNA: TGTGCCAGCAGCGCAAGCGGGACTGCTCAAAACATTCAGTACTTC. Translating gives CASSASGTAQNIQYF. Looking up the rest from reference TRBV7-2 and TRBJ2-4 gives the full variable domain: GAGVSQSPSNKVTEKGKDVELRCDPISGHTALYWYRQSLGQGLEFLIYFQGNSAPDKSGLPSDRFSAERTGGSVSTLTIQRTQQEDSAVYLCASSASGTAQNIQYFGAGTRLSVL.

The CDR3 nucleotides read TGTGCCAGCAGCGAAGCTAGCGCCTCCTACAATGAGCAGTTCTTC. This gives the protein CASSEASASYNEQFF. J is TRBJ2-1 and V is TRBV9, with a possible D match to TRBD2 (6 bases). The CDR3 is made up of 15 amino acids. In germline, CDR1 is SGDLS, CDR2 YYNGEE. V lost 3 bases to trimming and J lost 0 bases, with 10 bases between them.